Each of the 14 T cell receptor beta chains below was sequenced from the same sample in a study of cytomegalovirus exposure and HLA in healthy donors. A multiplex PCR was run with 60 Vbeta primers and 13 Jbeta primers. The repertoire was sequenced with immunoSEQ multiplex PCR; TCRdb's copy has only in-frame clones and lacks some. The sample has roughly 31,000 clones; 50% to 75% are singletons. The specimen sequenced was PBMCs. The receptors stem from a male donor in good health and CMV-seropositive.

This clone was recorded a few times. The chain employs TRBV9 and TRBJ1-1; D is possibly TRBD1 (5 bases). Germline V gives CDR1 SGDLS, CDR2 YYNGEE. V lost 0 bases and J lost 1, with 13 bases in between. The CDR3 spans 16 residues. CDR3 sequence (DNA): TGTGCCAGCAGCGTAGGGGGCGAGGTAGGGAACACTGAAGCTTTCTTT. This sequence encodes CASSVGGEVGNTEAFF.

This clone was counted once. This rearrangement joins TRBV19 to TRBJ1-5; D is undetermined. The CDR3 runs to 17 residues. The germline V and J ends were trimmed by 7 bases and 2 bases, with 21 bases remaining between them. From germline, CDR1 is LNHDA and CDR2 SQIVND (reference sequence). CDR3 sequence: CASTAPGRGWGNQPQHF. Here the CDR3 DNA reads TGTGCCAGTACCGCCCCTGGCCGGGGTTGGGGCAATCAGCCCCAGCATTTT.

V gene TRBV6-5 combines with J gene TRBJ1-4; 10 nucleotides align to TRBD1. Germline V gene lookup returns CDR1 MNHEY and CDR2 SVGAGI. The J segment lost 7 bases and the V segment lost 6 bases, leaving 5 bases of the junction unmatched. The CDR3 covers 14 residues. CDR3 amino acids: CASSRTGGSEKLFF. CDR3 nucleotide sequence: TGTGCCAGCAGCCGGACAGGGGGTAGTGAAAAACTGTTTTTT.

This chain uses TRBV2 with TRBJ2-7; 7 nucleotides line up with TRBD1. With V trimmed by 9 bases and J by 2 bases, 7 bases remained unmatched. The V gene's germline CDR1 is SNHLY and CDR2 FYNNEI. The CDR3 is 13 amino acids. The CDR3 nucleotides read TGTGCCAGTACAGGGGCCCTAACCTACGAGCAGTACTTC. Translating it yields CASTGALTYEQYF.

This clone appeared a few times. This chain joins TRBV25-1 and TRBJ1-5; 7 nucleotides line up with TRBD1. Germline assignment: CDR1 MGHDK and CDR2 SYGVNS. There are 17 residues in the CDR3. With 1 base clipped from V and 3 bases from J, the junction kept 9 bases outside the gene matches. CDR3 in DNA: TGTGCCAGCAGTGAATCGAGGGGGCAGGGTCCCAATCAGCCCCAGCATTTT. Its protein product is CASSESRGQGPNQPQHF.

This chain uses TRBV12-5 with TRBJ1-1, with 8 bases that match TRBD1. The CDR3 is 12 amino acids. The V gene's germline CDR1 is LGHNT and CDR2 FRNRAP. The V gene end was trimmed by 1 base and the J gene end by 11 bases; junction bases not matched to a gene: 3. The CDR3 spells CASGLGQGRAFF. CDR3 bases: TGTGCTAGTGGTTTGGGACAGGGGAGGGCTTTCTTT.

About this clone itself: This CDR3 is also generated by other DNA sequences in the sample. The rearrangement uses TRBV6-6 and TRBJ1-5; D might be TRBD1 (5 bases). V was pared by 5 bases and J by 2 bases, with 10 bases between. The CDR3 is 14 amino acids. CDR1 and CDR2 (germline): MNHNY, SVGAGI (reference sequence). The CDR3, as DNA: TGTGCCAGCAGTACGGGGGGGGGCAATCAGCCCCAGCATTTT. Protein: CASSTGGGNQPQHF.

This rearrangement joins TRBV7-6 to TRBJ2-5; D uncertain. This CDR3 has 13 amino acids. The V end lost 5 bases, the J end lost 3 bases, and 10 bases lay between the germline ends. CDR1 is SGHVS, CDR2 FNYEAQ, per germline. The DNA of the CDR3 is TGTGCCAGCAGCCTAGACACCGAAGAGACCCAGTACTTC. Translating gives CASSLDTEETQYF.

This chain uses TRBV4-1 with TRBJ1-1; D unclear. V shed 1 base and J shed 3 bases, with 12 bases lying between them. The CDR3 consists of 15 residues. The germline CDR1 and CDR2 sequences are MGHRA and YSYEKL. The CDR3 DNA reads TGCGCCAGCAGCCAAGGAGGAGCACCCGACACTGAAGCTTTCTTT. Residues: CASSQGGAPDTEAFF.

The chain combines TRBV10-1 with TRBJ2-7, with TRBD2 matching over 10 bases. Per the germline V gene, CDR1 is WNHNN and CDR2 is SYGVQD (reference sequence). The CDR3 spans 15 residues. V shed 4 bases and J 6 bases; nucleotides not matched to a gene: 9. The CDR3 here is CASSGTRLAGGEQYF. The CDR3 DNA is TGCGCCAGCAGTGGGACTAGACTAGCGGGCGGCGAGCAGTACTTC.

The chain uses TRBV4-1 and TRBJ2-3; TRBD2 matches at 8 bases. V shed 2 bases, J shed 9 bases, and the junction held 4 bases outside the gene matches. The CDR3 contains 13 residues. Germline V gene sequence: CDR1 MGHRA, CDR2 YSYEKL. CDR3: CASSQLGLDTQYF. CDR3 bases: TGCGCCAGCAGCCAACTGGGACTAGACACGCAGTATTTT.

The chain uses TRBV9 and TRBJ2-6, with D possibly being TRBD2 (6 bases). V lost 4 bases, J lost 2 bases, and 13 bases lay in between. CDR1 and CDR2 from the germline V gene are SGDLS and YYNGEE. The CDR3 sequence is 16 residues long. For the CDR3, the DNA is TGTGCCAGCAGCCCTCAGAGGAGGGCTGGGGCCAACGTCCTGACTTTC. Protein: CASSPQRRAGANVLTF.

This chain links TRBV12-5 with TRBJ1-2; D might be TRBD1 (6 bases). Trimming stripped 6 bases from V and 2 bases from J, with 13 bases between. This CDR3 is built from 14 residues. Germline assignment: CDR1 LGHNT and CDR2 FRNRAP. Here the CDR3 reads CASGQQGPNYGYTF. The CDR3 nucleotides are TGTGCTAGTGGGCAACAGGGACCAAACTATGGCTACACCTTC.

In this sample, this clone turned up a few times. The chain uses TRBV6-6 and TRBJ2-6; maybe TRBD1 (5 bases). Germline CDR1 MNHNY, CDR2 SVGAGI (reference sequence). The CDR3 is 15 amino acids. Trimming cost V 7 bases and J 0 bases, with 10 bases left between them. CDR3 loop: CASNLDNSGANVLTF. The CDR3 nucleotides are TGTGCCAGCAACTTGGACAACTCTGGGGCCAACGTCCTGACTTTC.